The 12 T cell receptor beta chains below all came from one sample that was sequenced in a study of cytomegalovirus exposure and HLA in healthy donors. TCRdb keeps only in-frame clones here, not all; method: immunoSEQ multiplex PCR. The sample holds roughly 100,000 clones, approximately 94% seen once. The sample taken for sequencing was PBMCs. These TCRs come from a woman aged 18-29 years in good health and CMV-seronegative.

In this sample, this clone turned up once. For the CDR3, the DNA is TGTGCCAGCAGCTTAGCCCCATTAAGGGGAGAGACCCAGTACTTC. Its protein product is CASSLAPLRGETQYF. This chain connects TRBV11-3 to TRBJ2-5; possibly TRBD1 for D (5 bases). Trimming left V 1 base short and J 4 bases short, with 13 bases between. CDR1 SGHNT and CDR2 YENEEA come from the germline V gene. The CDR3 runs 15 residues. The variable domain in full, completed from reference TRBV11-3 and TRBJ2-5, reads EAGVVQSPRYKIIEKKQPVAFWCNPISGHNTLYWYLQNLGQGPELLIRYENEEAVDDSQLPKDRFSAERLKGVDSTLKIQPAELGDSAVYLCASSLAPLRGETQYFGPGTRLLVL.

In this sample, this clone turned up once. J is TRBJ1-2 and V is TRBV4-3, with D possibly matching TRBD1 (6 bases). Between the trimmed V and J ends, which lost 7 bases and 0 bases, there was a span of 33 bases. CDR1 LGHNA and CDR2 YSLEER come from the germline V gene. The CDR3 consists of 21 residues. The CDR3 DNA is TGCGCCAGCACCGGTGGACAGACCCAACCCGATCAGTTTCACCCTAACTATGGCTACACCTTC. Translated: CASTGGQTQPDQFHPNYGYTF.

The V call is TRBV30, the J call TRBJ1-2; 7 nucleotides line up with TRBD1. This CDR3 spans 15 amino acids. Germline CDR1 and CDR2: GTSNPN and SVGIG (reference sequence). With 0 bases clipped from V and 0 bases from J, the junction kept 4 bases outside the gene matches. CDR3 loop: CAWSVPGTANYGYTF. CDR3 sequence (DNA): TGTGCCTGGAGTGTACCCGGGACAGCTAACTATGGCTACACCTTC.

The chain joins TRBV5-1 to TRBJ1-1, with TRBD1 matching over 7 bases. The ends lost 8 bases at V and 5 bases at J; junction bases unmatched: 9. The CDR3 spans 13 residues. The germline V gene encodes CDR1 SGHRS and CDR2 YFSETQ. Here the CDR3 reads CASSTGSGTEAFF. CDR3 nucleotide sequence: TGCGCCAGTTCGACAGGGTCGGGAACTGAAGCTTTCTTT.

This rearrangement joins TRBV6-1 to TRBJ2-7; the match to TRBD1 covers 9 bases. Germline V gene sequence: CDR1 MNHNS, CDR2 SASEGT. V lost 1 base to trimming and J lost 1 base; unmatched junction nucleotides: 2. This CDR3 has 15 residues. Here the CDR3 reads CASSEVGQGSYEQYF. DNA for the CDR3: TGTGCCAGCAGTGAAGTTGGACAGGGGTCCTACGAGCAGTACTTC.

As to this clone: A read error may account for a junction end that differs from germline. This chain joins TRBV2 and TRBJ2-7; the D is unclear. The CDR3 loop spans 13 amino acids. In germline, CDR1 is SNHLY, CDR2 FYNNEI. Written as DNA, the CDR3 is TGTGCCAGCAGAGAAGGGCAGTTCGGGGAGCAGTACTTC. This codes for CASREGQFGEQYF. The full variable domain, rest sourced from reference TRBV2 and TRBJ2-7, is EPEVTQTPSHQVTQMGQEVILRCVPISNHLYFYWYRQILGQKVEFLVSFYNNEISEKSEIFDDQFSVERPDGSNFTLKIRSTKLEDSAMYFCASREGQFGEQYFGPGTRLTVT.

The genes are TRBV4-1 and TRBJ2-7; 9 bases agree with TRBD1. CDR1 MGHRA and CDR2 YSYEKL come from the germline V gene. V dropped 2 bases and J dropped 2; count of bases not matched to a gene: 16. The CDR3 has 19 residues. The CDR3 spells CASSQLPPVRDRVTYEQYF. CDR3 nucleotide sequence: TGCGCCAGCAGCCAATTACCCCCGGTAAGGGACAGGGTGACCTACGAGCAGTACTTC.

A single count supports this clone. V gene TRBV7-6 combines with J gene TRBJ1-4, with 9 bases that match TRBD1. V shed 5 bases, J shed 7 bases, and the junction held 11 bases outside the gene matches. Germline V gives CDR1 SGHVS, CDR2 FNYEAQ. The CDR3 has 16 residues. The CDR3 here is CASSQNPDRGFEKLFF. CDR3 in DNA: TGTGCCAGCAGCCAGAACCCGGACAGGGGTTTTGAAAAACTGTTTTTT.

The V call is TRBV9, the J call TRBJ1-1, with 7 bases aligning to TRBD1. The trim removed 4 bases at V and 3 bases at J, leaving 3 bases unmatched. Germline CDR1 SGDLS, CDR2 YYNGEE. CDR3 size: 13 residues. The CDR3: CASSLDRDTEAFF. CDR3 DNA: TGTGCCAGCAGCCTAGACAGGGACACTGAAGCTTTCTTT.

The J gene is TRBJ2-1, the V gene TRBV5-5, with D perhaps TRBD1 (6 bases). The CDR3 sequence is 18 residues long. The germline V gene encodes CDR1 SGHKS and CDR2 YYEKEE (reference sequence). Trimming left V 0 bases short and J 7 bases short, with 23 bases between. The CDR3 DNA follows: TGTGCCAGCAGCTTGGCCTGGGGGCGGGTATTACCGAAGAATGAGCAGTTCTTC. It translates to CASSLAWGRVLPKNEQFF.

The chain uses TRBV25-1 and TRBJ2-4; 10 bases agree with TRBD1. Germline-derived CDR1 and CDR2 are MGHDK and SYGVNS. The CDR3 has 16 residues. V shed 5 bases and J 3 bases; nucleotides not matched to a gene: 7. The CDR3 DNA is TGTGCCAGCAGTCCTGACAGGGGGCACGGCAAAAACATTCAGTACTTC. Protein: CASSPDRGHGKNIQYF.

The rearrangement uses TRBV27 and TRBJ1-2, with 9 bases aligning to TRBD1. J was trimmed by 7 bases and V by 3 bases; bases with no gene match: 9. The CDR3 runs 15 residues. The V gene's germline CDR1 is MNHEY and CDR2 SMNVEV (reference sequence). CDR3 in amino acids: CASSLGVDRGRGYTF. For the CDR3, the DNA is TGTGCCAGCAGTTTGGGCGTGGACAGGGGACGTGGCTACACCTTC.